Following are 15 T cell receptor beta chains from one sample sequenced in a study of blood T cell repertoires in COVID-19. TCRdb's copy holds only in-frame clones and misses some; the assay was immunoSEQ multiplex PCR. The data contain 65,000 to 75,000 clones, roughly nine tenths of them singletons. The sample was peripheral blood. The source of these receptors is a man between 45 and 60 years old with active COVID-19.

For the CDR3, the DNA is TGTGCCAGCAGCCATAAACGCGAAGAGACCCAGTACTTC. It yields the protein CASSHKREETQYF. This chain links TRBV5-4 with TRBJ2-5; D call uncertain. Looked up from germline, CDR1 is SGHNT and CDR2 is YYREEE (reference sequence). The germline V and J ends were trimmed by 4 bases and 3 bases, with 10 bases remaining between them. This CDR3 comprises 13 residues.

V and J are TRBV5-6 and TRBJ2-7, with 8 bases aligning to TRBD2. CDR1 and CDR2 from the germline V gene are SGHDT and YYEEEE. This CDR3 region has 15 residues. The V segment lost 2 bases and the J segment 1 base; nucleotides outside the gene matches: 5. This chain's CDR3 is CASSFLGLGSYEQYF. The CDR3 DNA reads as TGTGCCAGCAGCTTCTTGGGACTAGGGTCCTACGAGCAGTACTTC.

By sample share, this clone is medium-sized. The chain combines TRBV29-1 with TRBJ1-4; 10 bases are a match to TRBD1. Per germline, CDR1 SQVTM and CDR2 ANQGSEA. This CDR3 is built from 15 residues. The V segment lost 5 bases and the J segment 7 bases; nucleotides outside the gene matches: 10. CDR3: CSVHPTGGMSEKLFF. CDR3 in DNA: TGCAGCGTTCACCCGACAGGGGGCATGAGTGAAAAACTGTTTTTT.

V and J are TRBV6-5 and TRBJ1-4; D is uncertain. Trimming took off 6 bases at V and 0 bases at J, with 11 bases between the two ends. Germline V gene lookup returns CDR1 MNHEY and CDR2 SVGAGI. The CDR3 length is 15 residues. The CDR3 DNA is TGTGCCAGCAGCCGAATCAGTGCAACTAATGAAAAACTGTTTTTT. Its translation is CASSRISATNEKLFF.

CDR3 sequence: CASSLFDEQFF. CDR3 sequence (DNA): TGTGCCAGCAGTCTGTTCGATGAGCAGTTCTTC. The chain links TRBV12-3 or TRBV12-4 to TRBJ2-1; D is undetermined. The CDR3 contains 11 residues. The V gene lost 5 bases and the J gene lost 8 bases, with 7 bases spanning the gap.

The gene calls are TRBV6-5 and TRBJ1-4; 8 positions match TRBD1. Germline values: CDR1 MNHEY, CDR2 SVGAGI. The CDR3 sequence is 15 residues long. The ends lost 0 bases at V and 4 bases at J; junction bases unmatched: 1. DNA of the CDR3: TGTGCCAGCAGTTACTCCGGACAGGGTAATGAAAAACTGTTTTTT. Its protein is CASSYSGQGNEKLFF.

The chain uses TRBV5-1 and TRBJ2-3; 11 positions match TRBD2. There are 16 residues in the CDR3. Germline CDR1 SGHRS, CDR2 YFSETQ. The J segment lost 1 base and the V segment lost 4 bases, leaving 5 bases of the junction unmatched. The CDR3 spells CASSDQGLAGTDTQYF. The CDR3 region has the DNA TGCGCCAGCAGCGACCAGGGACTAGCGGGCACAGATACGCAGTATTTT.

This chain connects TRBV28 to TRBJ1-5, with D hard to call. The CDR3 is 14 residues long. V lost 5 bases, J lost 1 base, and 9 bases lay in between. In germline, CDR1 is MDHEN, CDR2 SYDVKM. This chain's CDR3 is CASSPGLSNQPQHF. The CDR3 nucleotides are TGTGCCAGCAGTCCAGGATTAAGCAATCAGCCCCAGCATTTT.

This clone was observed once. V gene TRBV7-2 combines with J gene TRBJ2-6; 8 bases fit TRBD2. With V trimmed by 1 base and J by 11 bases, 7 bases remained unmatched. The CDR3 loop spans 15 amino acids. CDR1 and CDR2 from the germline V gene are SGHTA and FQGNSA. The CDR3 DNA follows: TGTGCCAGCAGCTTAGTAGGGCACGGGGGGGACGTCCTGACTTTC. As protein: CASSLVGHGGDVLTF.

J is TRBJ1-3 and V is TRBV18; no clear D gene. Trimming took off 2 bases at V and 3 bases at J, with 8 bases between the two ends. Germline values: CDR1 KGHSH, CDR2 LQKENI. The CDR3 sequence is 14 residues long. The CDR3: CASSPGAVGNTIYF. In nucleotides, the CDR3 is TGTGCCAGCTCACCAGGTGCAGTTGGAAACACCATATATTTT.

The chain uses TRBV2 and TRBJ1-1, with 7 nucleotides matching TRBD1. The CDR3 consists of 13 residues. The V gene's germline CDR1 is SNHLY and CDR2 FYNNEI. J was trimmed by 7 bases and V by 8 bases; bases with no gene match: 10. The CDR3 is CASQDRRQDEAFF. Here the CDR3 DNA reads TGTGCCAGCCAGGACAGGCGGCAGGATGAAGCTTTCTTT.

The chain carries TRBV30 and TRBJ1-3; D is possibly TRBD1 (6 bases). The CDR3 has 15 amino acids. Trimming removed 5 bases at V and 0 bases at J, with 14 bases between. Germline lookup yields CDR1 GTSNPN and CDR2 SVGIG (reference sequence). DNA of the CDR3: TGTGCCTGGGGGGCGGACAGCTACTCTGGAAACACCATATATTTT. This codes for CAWGADSYSGNTIYF.

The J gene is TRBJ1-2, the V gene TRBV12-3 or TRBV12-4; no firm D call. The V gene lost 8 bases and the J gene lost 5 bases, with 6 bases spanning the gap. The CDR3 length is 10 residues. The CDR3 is CASRRYGYTF. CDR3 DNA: TGTGCCAGCCGGAGGTATGGCTACACCTTC.

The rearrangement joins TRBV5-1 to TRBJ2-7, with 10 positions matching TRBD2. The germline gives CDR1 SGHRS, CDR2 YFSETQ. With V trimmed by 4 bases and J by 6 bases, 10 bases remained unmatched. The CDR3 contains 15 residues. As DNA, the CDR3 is TGCGCCAGCAGCCTACTCCTAGCGGGAGAGGGCGAGCAGTACTTC. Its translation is CASSLLLAGEGEQYF.

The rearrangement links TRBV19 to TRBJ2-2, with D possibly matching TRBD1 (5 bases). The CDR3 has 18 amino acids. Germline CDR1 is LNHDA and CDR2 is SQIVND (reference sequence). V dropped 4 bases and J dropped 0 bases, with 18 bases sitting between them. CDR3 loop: CASSRVSRGGANTGELFF. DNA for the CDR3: TGTGCCAGTAGTAGGGTCTCTAGGGGCGGAGCGAACACCGGGGAGCTGTTTTTT.